This entry lists 8 T cell receptor beta chains sequenced from one sample in a study of human thymus T cells (dated by TCRdb to 2020 to 2022). Thymus tissue was collected as surgical resects that were removed during corrective cardiac surgery. The library was obtained by the immunoSEQ multiplex PCR assay. TCRdb re-hosts the immuneACCESS table, in-frame sequences only. Its copies lack some clones; in the studies checked, an unresolved V gene accounts for under half of them, and the cause for the rest is not known. The sample records some 130,000 clones, around 96% of which are singletons. The ten largest make up around 0.025% of the sample. Sequenced: thymus tissue. These receptor sequences come from a boy younger than two with a congenital heart defect but otherwise immunologically healthy.

The rearrangement joins TRBV11-2 to TRBJ1-1, with D possibly matching TRBD1 (5 bases). This CDR3 spans 13 amino acids. Trimming pared 5 bases from V and 2 bases from J, leaving 9 bases between. The germline CDR1 and CDR2 sequences are SGHAT and FQNNGV. CDR3 region: CASSPGPNTEAFF. The DNA of the CDR3 is TGTGCCAGCAGCCCAGGGCCCAACACTGAAGCTTTCTTT.

The DNA of the CDR3 is TGTGCCAGCAGCTTAGGACAGGGAGAGACCCAGTACTTC. Translated: CASSLGQGETQYF. This rearrangement joins TRBV11-2 to TRBJ2-5, with 7 bases lining up with TRBD1. The germline CDR1 and CDR2 sequences are SGHAT and FQNNGV. Unmatched junction bases numbered 0, after V lost 1 base and J lost 4 bases. The CDR3 has 13 amino acids.

This clone appeared a single time. Other DNA variants within this sample encode the same CDR3. The chain combines TRBV28 with TRBJ2-5; no definite D call. In germline, CDR1 is MDHEN, CDR2 SYDVKM. There are 12 residues in the CDR3. V lost 2 bases and J 2 bases, leaving 3 bases between the germline ends. The CDR3 sequence: CASSLVQETQYF. CDR3 nucleotide sequence: TGTGCCAGCAGTTTAGTTCAAGAGACCCAGTACTTC. The complete variable domain, with remaining parts taken from reference TRBV28 and TRBJ2-5, reads DVKVTQSSRYLVKRTGEKVFLECVQDMDHENMFWYRQDPGLGLRLIYFSYDVKMKEKGDIPEGYSVSREKKERFSLILESASTNQTSMYLCASSLVQETQYFGPGTRLLVL.

The chain uses TRBV6-5 and TRBJ1-2; D call uncertain. CDR1 and CDR2 (germline): MNHEY, SVGAGI. The V gene lost 0 bases and the J gene lost 7 bases, with 18 bases spanning the gap. The CDR3 length is 16 residues. The CDR3 nucleotides read TGTGCCAGCAGTTACTCGAGTGCCCAGAATGTTGGTGGCTACACCTTC. Amino acid sequence: CASSYSSAQNVGGYTF.

This rearrangement joins TRBV5-1 to TRBJ2-5, with D hard to call. CDR1 is SGHRS and CDR2 is YFSETQ in the germline V gene. Trimming removed 0 bases at V and 4 bases at J, with 16 bases between. The CDR3 is made up of 16 amino acids. CDR3 nucleotides: TGCGCCAGCAGCTTGGTACGGACCGGGCCGTTAGAGACCCAGTACTTC. It yields the protein CASSLVRTGPLETQYF.

This sequence joins TRBV4-3 and TRBJ1-1, with 9 nucleotides matching TRBD1. V gave up 10 bases and J gave up 2 bases; unmatched junction bases: 11. The CDR3 length is 15 residues. Looked up from germline, CDR1 is LGHNA and CDR2 is YSLEER. The CDR3 DNA follows: TGCGCCACTAAAGGAGAGGGACAGGGCAACACTGAAGCTTTCTTT. Amino acids: CATKGEGQGNTEAFF.

The V and J genes are TRBV19 and TRBJ1-5; TRBD1 matches 9 bases. This CDR3 is built from 17 residues. In germline, CDR1 is LNHDA, CDR2 SQIVND (reference sequence). V lost 6 bases to trimming and J lost 0 bases; unmatched junction nucleotides: 9. In nucleotides, the CDR3 is TGTGCCAGTAGCGAGGGACAGGGACTCCATAGCAATCAGCCCCAGCATTTT. Amino acid sequence: CASSEGQGLHSNQPQHF. The full variable domain, rest sourced from reference TRBV19 and TRBJ1-5, is DGGITQSPKYLFRKEGQNVTLSCEQNLNHDAMYWYRQDPGQGLRLIYYSQIVNDFQKGDIAEGYSVSREKKESFPLTVTSAQKNPTAFYLCASSEGQGLHSNQPQHFGDGTRLSIL.

The chain links TRBV7-9 to TRBJ1-5; no clear D. The CDR3 has 13 residues. Trimming took 3 bases from V and 3 from J, leaving 6 bases between them. From germline, CDR1 is SEHNR and CDR2 FQNEAQ (reference sequence). CDR3 sequence: CASSLRDNQPQHF. The CDR3 bases are TGTGCCAGCAGCTTGAGAGACAATCAGCCCCAGCATTTT.